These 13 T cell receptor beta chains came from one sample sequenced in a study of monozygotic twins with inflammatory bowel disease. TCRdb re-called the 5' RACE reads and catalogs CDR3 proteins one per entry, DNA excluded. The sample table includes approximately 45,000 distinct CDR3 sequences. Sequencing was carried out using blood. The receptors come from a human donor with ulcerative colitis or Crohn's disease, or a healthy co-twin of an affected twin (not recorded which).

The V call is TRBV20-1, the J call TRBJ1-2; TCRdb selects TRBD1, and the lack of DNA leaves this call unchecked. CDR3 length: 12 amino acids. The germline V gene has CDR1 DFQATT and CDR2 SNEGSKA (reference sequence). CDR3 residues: CSGTGEPYGYTF.

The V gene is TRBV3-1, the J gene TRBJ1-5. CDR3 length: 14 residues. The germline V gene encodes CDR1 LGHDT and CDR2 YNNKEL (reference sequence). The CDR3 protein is CASSQVSSNQPQHF.

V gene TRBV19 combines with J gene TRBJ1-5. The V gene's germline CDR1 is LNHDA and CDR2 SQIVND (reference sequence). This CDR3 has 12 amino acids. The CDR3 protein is CASGYSNQPQHF.

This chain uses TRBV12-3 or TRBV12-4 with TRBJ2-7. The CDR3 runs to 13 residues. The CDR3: CASSFQGSYEQYF.

The CDR3 here is CASSLARGGDEQYF. The J gene is TRBJ2-7, the V gene TRBV7-2; TCRdb designates TRBD1, a call that cannot be tested without DNA. The CDR3 has 14 residues. The V gene's germline CDR1 is SGHTA and CDR2 FQGNSA. Full variable domain (missing parts from reference TRBV7-2 and TRBJ2-7): GAGVSQSPSNKVTEKGKDVELRCDPISGHTALYWYRQSLGQGLEFLIYFQGNSAPDKSGLPSDRFSAERTGGSVSTLTIQRTQQEDSAVYLCASSLARGGDEQYFGPGTRLTVT.

CDR3 amino acids: CASSERYMERGGPDEQFF. This chain links TRBV6-5 with TRBJ2-1; there is no DNA to check the TCRdb D call of TRBD2. Germline V lookup: CDR1 MNHEY, CDR2 SVGAGI. This CDR3 has 18 amino acids.

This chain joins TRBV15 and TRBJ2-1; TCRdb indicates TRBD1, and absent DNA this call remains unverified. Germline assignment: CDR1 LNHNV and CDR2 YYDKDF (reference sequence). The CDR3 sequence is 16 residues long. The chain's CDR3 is CATSRDLAGGSNEQFF.

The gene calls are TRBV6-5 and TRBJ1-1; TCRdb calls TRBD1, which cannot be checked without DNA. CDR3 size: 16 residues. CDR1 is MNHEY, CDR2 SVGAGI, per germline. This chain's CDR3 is CASSYEKQGPNTEAFF.

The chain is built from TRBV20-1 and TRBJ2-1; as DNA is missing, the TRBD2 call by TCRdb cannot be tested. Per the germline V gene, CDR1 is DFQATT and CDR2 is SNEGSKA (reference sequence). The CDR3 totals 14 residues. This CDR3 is CSARGGGGGDEQFF.

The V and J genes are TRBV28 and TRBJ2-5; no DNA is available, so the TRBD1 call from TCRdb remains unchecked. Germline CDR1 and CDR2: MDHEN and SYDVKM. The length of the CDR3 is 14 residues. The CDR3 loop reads CASSVDWGGETQYF.

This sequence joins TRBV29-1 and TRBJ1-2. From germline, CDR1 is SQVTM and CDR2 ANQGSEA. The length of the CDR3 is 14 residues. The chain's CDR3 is CSVEKSTANYGYTF.

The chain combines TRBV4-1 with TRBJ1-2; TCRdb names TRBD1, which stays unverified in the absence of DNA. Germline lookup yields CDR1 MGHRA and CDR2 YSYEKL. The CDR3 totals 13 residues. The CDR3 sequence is CASSSPGGRDYTF.

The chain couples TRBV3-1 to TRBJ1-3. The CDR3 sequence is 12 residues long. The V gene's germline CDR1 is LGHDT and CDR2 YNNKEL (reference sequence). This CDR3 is CASSVSRNTIYF.